The T cell receptor (beta chain) under discussion was sequenced for a study of T-cell reconstitution after alpha-beta-depleted transplantation in children. In germline, CDR1 is SGHAT, CDR2 FQNNGV. There are 18 residues in the CDR3. J was trimmed by 0 bases and V by 5 bases; bases with no gene match: 6. This clonotype has more than one count but fewer than ten. For TCRbeta, the library was prepared with unique molecular identifiers. TCRdb re-called the PCR reads with MiXCR, one entry per CDR3 protein. The sample contains 350,000 to 450,000 distinct CDR3 sequences, around 20% of which appear only once. The genes are TRBV11-2 and TRBJ2-6; 11 bases match TRBD2. Sequenced material: PBMCs from the stem cell graft donor, taken from the stem cell graft. The sequence was obtained from a human donor who donated a stem cell graft to a child with acute myeloid leukemia. In DNA, the CDR3 is TGTGCCAGCAGCCTTACTAGCGGGAGATACTCTGGGGCCAACGTCCTGACTTTC. This gives the protein CASSLTSGRYSGANVLTF. Using reference TRBV11-2 and TRBJ2-6 for the parts outside the CDR3, the full variable domain is EAGVAQSPRYKIIEKRQSVAFWCNPISGHATLYWYQQILGQGPKLLIQFQNNGVVDDSQLPKDRFSAERLKGVDSTLKIQPAKLEDSAVYLCASSLTSGRYSGANVLTFGAGSRLTVL.